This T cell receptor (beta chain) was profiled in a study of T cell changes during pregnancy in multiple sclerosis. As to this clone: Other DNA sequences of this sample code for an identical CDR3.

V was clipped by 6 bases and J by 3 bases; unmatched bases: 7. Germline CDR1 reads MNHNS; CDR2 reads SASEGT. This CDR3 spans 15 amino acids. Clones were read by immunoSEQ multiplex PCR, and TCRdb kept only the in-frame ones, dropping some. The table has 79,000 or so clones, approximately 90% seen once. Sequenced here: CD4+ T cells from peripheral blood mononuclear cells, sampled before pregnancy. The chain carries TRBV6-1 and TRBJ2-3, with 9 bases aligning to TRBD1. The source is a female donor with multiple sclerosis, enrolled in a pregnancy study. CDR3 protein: CASRPGQGGTDTQYF. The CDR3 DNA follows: TGTGCCAGCAGACCGGGACAGGGAGGGACAGATACGCAGTATTTT.